Listed here are 4 T cell receptor beta chains from one sample, sequenced in a study of blood T cell repertoires in COVID-19. This table comes from immunoSEQ multiplex PCR, and its TCRdb copy is limited to in-frame clones, with some not included. The table has about 69,000 clones, more than 85% seen once. Sequenced sample: peripheral blood. These receptors all stem from a woman aged 55-70 years with active COVID-19.

Written as DNA, the CDR3 is TGCGCCAGCAGCTCAAGGGAGATCCCCTACGAGCAGTACTTC. Protein product: CASSSREIPYEQYF. The chain carries TRBV5-1 and TRBJ2-7; maybe TRBD2 (5 bases). The CDR3 sequence is 14 residues long. V was cut by 3 bases and J by 2 bases, with 12 bases left in between. Germline values: CDR1 SGHRS, CDR2 YFSETQ.

The chain couples TRBV6-6 to TRBJ1-1; a weak D match, TRBD1 (5 bases). Germline V gives CDR1 MNHNY, CDR2 SVGAGI (reference sequence). This CDR3 is built from 14 residues. Trimming shortened V by 6 bases and J by 1 base, and 12 bases separated the two germline ends. CDR3 DNA sequence: TGTGCCAGCAGCTCGTTGGGGCCGAACACTGAAGCTTTCTTT. Protein sequence: CASSSLGPNTEAFF.

The gene calls are TRBV29-1 and TRBJ2-7; 7 nucleotides line up with TRBD1. Unmatched junction bases numbered 11, after V lost 5 bases and J lost 4 bases. CDR3 length: 14 residues. CDR1 and CDR2 (germline): SQVTM, ANQGSEA. This chain's CDR3 is CSVTGTDFTYEQYF. In nucleotides, the CDR3 is TGCAGCGTTACCGGGACAGACTTCACATACGAGCAGTACTTC.

The chain has TRBV4-1 and TRBJ2-3; 8 nucleotides line up with TRBD2. The length of the CDR3 is 17 residues. Losses at the gene ends were 0 bases for V and 2 bases for J; bases not matched to a gene: 7. Germline CDR1 reads MGHRA; CDR2 reads YSYEKL. CDR3 coding DNA: TGCGCCAGCAGCCAAGATTGGGCTAGCGGGTTCACAGATACGCAGTATTTT. It specifies CASSQDWASGFTDTQYF.